This T cell receptor beta chain was captured by sequencing in a study of CD8+ T cells in alopecia areata. Notes on the study in general: Relative to normal scalp, lesional scalp, especially alopecia totalis/universalis, showed higher clonality.

To note about this clone: The antigen is unknown.

Germline values: CDR1 LGHNA, CDR2 YNFKEQ. The CDR3 length is 14 residues. V gave up 0 bases and J gave up 3 bases, with 9 bases separating them. Sequencing templates came from extracted RNA that was reverse transcribed into cDNA. Generated by immunoSEQ multiplex PCR, the TCRdb table keeps only in-frame clones and is missing some. The table has 65,000 to 100,000 clones, around 54% seen once. Separation by sorting yielded CD4+ and CD8+ T cells from PBMCs. This clonotype was obtained from a human donor with alopecia areata. The rearrangement uses TRBV4-2 and TRBJ2-7; D gene ambiguous. What was sequenced was NKG2D-high CD8+ T cells sorted from blood. CDR3 in amino acids: CASSQEVDFYEQYF. In DNA form, the CDR3 reads TGTGCCAGCAGCCAAGAGGTTGACTTCTACGAGCAGTACTTC.